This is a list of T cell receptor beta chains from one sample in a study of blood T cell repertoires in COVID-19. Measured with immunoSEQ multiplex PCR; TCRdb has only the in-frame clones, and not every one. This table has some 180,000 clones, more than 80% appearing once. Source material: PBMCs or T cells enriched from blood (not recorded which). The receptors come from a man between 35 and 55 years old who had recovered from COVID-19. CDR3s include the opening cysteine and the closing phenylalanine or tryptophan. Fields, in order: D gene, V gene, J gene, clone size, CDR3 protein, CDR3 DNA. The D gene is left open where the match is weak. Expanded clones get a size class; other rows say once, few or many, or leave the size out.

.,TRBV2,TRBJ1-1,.,CASRRDPGSTEAFF,TGTGCCAGCAGAAGGGACCCCGGGAGCACTGAAGCTTTCTTT
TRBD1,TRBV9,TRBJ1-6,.,CASSASTGGSSPLHF,TGTGCCAGCAGCGCCTCCACAGGGGGGAGTTCACCCCTCCACTTT
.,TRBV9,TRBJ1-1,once,CASSVGRGYTEAFF,TGTGCCAGCAGCGTAGGAAGGGGCTATACTGAAGCTTTCTTT
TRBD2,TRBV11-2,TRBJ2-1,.,CASSDSGIGQFF,TGTGCCAGCAGCGATAGCGGGATCGGGCAGTTCTTC
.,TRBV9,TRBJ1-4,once,CASGGDISSEKLFF,TGTGCCAGCGGGGGGGACATCTCGAGTGAAAAACTGTTTTTT
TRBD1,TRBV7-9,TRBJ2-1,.,CASSFGQGVNEQFF,TGTGCCAGCAGCTTCGGACAGGGTGTAAATGAGCAGTTCTTC
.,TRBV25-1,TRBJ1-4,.,CASSEPGMATNEKLFF,TGTGCCAGCAGTGAACCCGGGATGGCAACTAATGAAAAACTGTTTTTT
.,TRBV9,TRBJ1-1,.,CASSEQLNTEAFF,TGTGCCAGCAGCGAACAATTGAACACTGAAGCTTTCTTT
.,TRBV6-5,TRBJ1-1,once,CASSYGTYSNTEAFF,TGTGCCAGCAGTTACGGGACATACTCTAACACTGAAGCTTTCTTT
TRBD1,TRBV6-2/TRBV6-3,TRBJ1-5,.,CASSYQQGNQPQHF,TGTGCCAGCAGTTACCAACAGGGGAATCAGCCCCAGCATTTT
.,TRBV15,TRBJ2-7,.,CATSSRGVSYEQYF,TGTGCCACCAGCAGTCGCGGAGTCTCCTACGAGCAGTACTTC
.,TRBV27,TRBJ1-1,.,CASSLGAGTEAFF,TGTGCCAGCAGTTTGGGGGCGGGCACTGAAGCTTTCTTT
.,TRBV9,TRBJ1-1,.,CASSADGDRTYEAFF,TGTGCCAGCAGCGCGGACGGAGACAGAACGTATGAAGCTTTCTTT
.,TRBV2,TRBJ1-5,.,CASIAGLDQPQHF,TGTGCCAGCATCGCGGGGTTGGATCAGCCCCAGCATTTT
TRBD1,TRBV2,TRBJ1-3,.,CASRPGQDAGNTIYF,TGTGCCAGCAGACCGGGACAGGACGCTGGAAACACCATATATTTT
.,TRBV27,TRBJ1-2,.,CASSPRVGGVYGYTF,TGTGCCAGCAGCCCAAGGGTTGGGGGGGTTTATGGCTACACCTTC
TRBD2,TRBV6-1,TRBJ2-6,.,CASSVAGGPEANVLTF,TGTGCCAGCAGTGTTGCGGGGGGGCCCGAGGCCAACGTCCTGACTTTC
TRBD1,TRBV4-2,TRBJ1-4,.,CASSQDRTGEAELFF,TGTGCCAGCAGCCAAGATCGGACAGGGGAGGCGGAACTGTTTTTT
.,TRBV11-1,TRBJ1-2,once,CASSYGDYGYTF,TGTGCCAGCAGCTACGGAGACTATGGCTACACCTTC
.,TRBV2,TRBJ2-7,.,CASSEARGNEQYF,TGTGCCAGCAGTGAAGCTCGGGGGAACGAGCAGTACTTC
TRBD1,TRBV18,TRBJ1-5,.,CASSQGQGNQPQHF,TGTGCCAGCTCGCAAGGACAGGGCAATCAGCCCCAGCATTTT
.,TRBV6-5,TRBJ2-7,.,CASSPGVSLYEQYF,TGTGCCAGCAGTCCGGGGGTCTCCCTCTACGAGCAGTACTTC
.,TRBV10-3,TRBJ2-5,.,CAISDSRETQYF,TGTGCCATCAGTGATTCTAGGGAGACCCAGTACTTC
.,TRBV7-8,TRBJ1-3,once,CASSARTRESGNTIYF,TGTGCCAGCAGCGCACGGACGAGGGAATCTGGAAACACCATATATTTT
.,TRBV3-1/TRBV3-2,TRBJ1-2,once,CASSQGAGGYTF,TGTGCCAGCAGCCAGGGGGCTGGAGGCTACACCTTC
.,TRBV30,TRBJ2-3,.,CAWSVGLPPGTQYF,TGTGCCTGGAGTGTGGGGCTCCCTCCAGGTACGCAGTATTTT
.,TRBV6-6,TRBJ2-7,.,CASSYSKSAVSYEQYF,TGTGCCAGCAGTTACTCGAAATCGGCGGTCTCCTACGAGCAGTACTTC
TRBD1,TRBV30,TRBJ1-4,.,CAWRPLGTAIGRLFF,TGTGCCTGGAGGCCCCTGGGGACAGCCATAGGGAGACTGTTTTTT
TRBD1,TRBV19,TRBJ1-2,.,CASSSRTGNYYGYTF,TGTGCCAGTAGTTCCCGGACAGGAAACTACTATGGCTACACCTTC
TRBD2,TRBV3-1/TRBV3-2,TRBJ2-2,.,CASRSSGTFTGELFF,TGTGCCAGCAGATCAAGCGGGACGTTCACCGGGGAGCTGTTTTTT